This T cell receptor beta chain was recovered during a study of cytomegalovirus exposure and HLA in healthy donors (dated by TCRdb to 2016 to 2017). In terms of the full investigation: According to a later analysis, one platform produced both the roughly 110 validation repertoires and the roughly 660 repertoires of the first cohort. The study aimed to test whether signatures of past pathogen exposure could be identified by cataloging public T cell receptors. Along with the approximately 650-subject first cohort, a separate validation cohort of some 130 different subjects was used. High-throughput TCR immunosequencing, statistical association of individual TCRs with disease status, and machine learning were combined to predict cytomegalovirus infection status. What the work shows at the level of the full study, not this receptor alone: A later analysis found that TCRs clustered in the first cohort also tended to co-occur in the 110 or so validation repertoires, with just under 95% of cluster scores above 0. A few of the identified cytomegalovirus-associated TCR beta chains were confirmed in vitro to be specific for cytomegalovirus antigens. The study listed 150 to 200 TCR beta chains as associated with cytomegalovirus. A later analysis had no HLA typing for the validation cohort, so co-occurrence there was scored across all 130 or so repertoires. The classifier was reported to diagnose cytomegalovirus status with high specificity and sensitivity in both the original cohort and the validation cohort. While some public TCRs were present in many individuals, most TCR sequences turned up only very rarely across donors. It was suggested by the authors that the approach could potentially be generalized to other disease states and immunological phenotypes.

Comments on this clone: No antigen is known for it. Base qualities are not provided; no much larger clone lies one nucleotide away.

In the germline V gene (reference sequence), CDR1 corresponds to LNHDA and CDR2 to SQIVND. Measured from the cysteine to the phenylalanine, the CDR3 is 11 residues long. Just CDR3 DNA is preserved here, 33 bases in frame from base 1. The germline V and J ends show losses of 8 bases and 5 bases respectively, and no gene match explains 0 bases of the junction. Separate from the roughly 630-subject first cohort, the validation cohort of about 120 subjects was the group to which the donors belonged. The protocol used for the library was the immunoSEQ multiplex PCR assay. The study's processing was this. A statistical classification framework was built for diagnosing cytomegalovirus status from the catalog of TCR beta chain sequences. As stored in TCRdb, this immuneACCESS dataset retains in-frame rearrangements with V and J assigned. A fraction of the clones does not appear; measured against another copy, unresolved V genes explain less than half of the discrepancy, and the remainder lacks a known reason. That table furnishes V, J and clone size, whereas the DNA furnished D and trimming. The sample table contains about 160,000 clones; only one count was recorded for more than 70% of them. The ten largest clonotypes hold approximately 3.1% of the sample.

The receptor comes from a young man in good health and CMV-seronegative. The sample consisted of PBMCs. The rearranged segments are TRBV19 and TRBJ2-3, and 8 bases in between align with TRBD2. CDR3 protein: CASRGGDTQYF. Here is the DNA: TGTGCCAGTCGGGGGGGAGATACGCAGTATTTT. When the CDR3 is completed using the reference TRBV19 and TRBJ2-3 genes on either side, the full variable domain is DGGITQSPKYLFRKEGQNVTLSCEQNLNHDAMYWYRQDPGQGLRLIYYSQIVNDFQKGDIAEGYSVSREKKESFPLTVTSAQKNPTAFYLCASRGGDTQYFGPGTRLTVL.